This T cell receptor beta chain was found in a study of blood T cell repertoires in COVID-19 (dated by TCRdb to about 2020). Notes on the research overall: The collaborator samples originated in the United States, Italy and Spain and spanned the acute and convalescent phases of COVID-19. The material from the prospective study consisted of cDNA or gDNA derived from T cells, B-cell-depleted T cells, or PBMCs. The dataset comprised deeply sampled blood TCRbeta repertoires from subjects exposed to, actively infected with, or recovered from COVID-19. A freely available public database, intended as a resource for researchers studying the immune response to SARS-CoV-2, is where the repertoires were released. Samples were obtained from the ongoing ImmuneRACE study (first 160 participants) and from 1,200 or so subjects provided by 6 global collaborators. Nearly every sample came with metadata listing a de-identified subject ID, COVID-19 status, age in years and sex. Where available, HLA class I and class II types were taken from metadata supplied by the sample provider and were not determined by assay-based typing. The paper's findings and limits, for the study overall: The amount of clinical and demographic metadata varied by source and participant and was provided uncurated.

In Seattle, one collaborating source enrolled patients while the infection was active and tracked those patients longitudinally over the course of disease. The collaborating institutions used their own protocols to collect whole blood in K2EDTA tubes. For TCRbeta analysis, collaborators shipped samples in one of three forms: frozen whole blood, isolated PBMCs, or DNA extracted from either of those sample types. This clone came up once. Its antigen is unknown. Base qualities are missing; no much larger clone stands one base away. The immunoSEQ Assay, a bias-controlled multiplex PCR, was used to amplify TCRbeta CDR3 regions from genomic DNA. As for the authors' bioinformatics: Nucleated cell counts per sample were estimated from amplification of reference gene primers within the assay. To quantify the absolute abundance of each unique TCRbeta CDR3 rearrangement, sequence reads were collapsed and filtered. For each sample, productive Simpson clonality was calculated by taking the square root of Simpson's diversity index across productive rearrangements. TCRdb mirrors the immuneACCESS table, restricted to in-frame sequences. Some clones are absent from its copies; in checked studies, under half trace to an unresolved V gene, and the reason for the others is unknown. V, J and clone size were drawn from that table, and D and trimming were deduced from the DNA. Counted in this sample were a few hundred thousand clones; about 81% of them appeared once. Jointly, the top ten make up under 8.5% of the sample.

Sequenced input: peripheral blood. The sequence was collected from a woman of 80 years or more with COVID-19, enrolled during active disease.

The nucleotides read TGTGCCAGCAGTCTCGGGGGGATAAGAAACACTGAAGCTTTCTTT. Its product reads: CASSLGGIRNTEAFF. This sequence uses TRBV28 and TRBJ1-1; the D region possibly corresponds to TRBD1 (5 bases align). In the germline V gene, CDR1 corresponds to MDHEN and CDR2 to SYDVKM. V is cut by 5 bases and J by 2 bases, and the space between the germline ends is 15 bases. Inclusive of the bounding cysteine and phenylalanine, the CDR3 is 15 residues long. CDR3 DNA is the only sequence kept; it has 45 bases, read in frame from the first base.